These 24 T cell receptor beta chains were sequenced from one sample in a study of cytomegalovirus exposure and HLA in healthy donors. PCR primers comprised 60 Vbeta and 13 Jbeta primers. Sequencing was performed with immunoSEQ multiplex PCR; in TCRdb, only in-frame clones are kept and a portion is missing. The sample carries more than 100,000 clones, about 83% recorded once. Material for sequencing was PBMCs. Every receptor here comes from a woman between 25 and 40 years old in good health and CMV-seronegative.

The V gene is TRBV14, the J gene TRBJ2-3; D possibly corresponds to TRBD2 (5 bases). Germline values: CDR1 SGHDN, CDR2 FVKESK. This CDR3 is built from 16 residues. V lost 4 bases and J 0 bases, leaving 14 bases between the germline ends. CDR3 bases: TGTGCCAGCAGCCTTAAAAGGACTTTGAGCACAGATACGCAGTATTTT. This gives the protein CASSLKRTLSTDTQYF.

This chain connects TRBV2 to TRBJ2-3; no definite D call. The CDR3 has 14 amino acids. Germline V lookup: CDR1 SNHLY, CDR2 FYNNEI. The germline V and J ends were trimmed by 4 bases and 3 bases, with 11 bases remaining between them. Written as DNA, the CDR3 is TGTGCCAGCAGTGGGTGGGCCCCAACAGATACGCAGTATTTT. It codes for CASSGWAPTDTQYF.

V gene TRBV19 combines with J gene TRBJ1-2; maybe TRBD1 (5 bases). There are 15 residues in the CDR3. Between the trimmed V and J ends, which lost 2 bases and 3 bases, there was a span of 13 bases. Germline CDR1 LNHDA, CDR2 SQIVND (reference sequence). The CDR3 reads CASSIQGREDYGYTF. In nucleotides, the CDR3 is TGTGCCAGTAGTATACAGGGCAGGGAAGACTATGGCTACACCTTC.

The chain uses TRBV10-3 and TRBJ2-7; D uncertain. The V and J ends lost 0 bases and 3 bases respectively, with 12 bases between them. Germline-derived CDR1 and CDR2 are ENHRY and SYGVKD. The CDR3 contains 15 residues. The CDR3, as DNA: TGTGCCATCAGTGAGTCTGAGGCAGTAGGCTACGAGCAGTACTTC. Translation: CAISESEAVGYEQYF.

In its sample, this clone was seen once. CDR3 nucleotide sequence: TGTGCCAGCAGTTTATCGGCATGGGGGCCCTACGAGCAGTACTTC. This gives the protein CASSLSAWGPYEQYF. The chain couples TRBV27 to TRBJ2-7, with D perhaps TRBD1 (6 bases). The CDR3 is made up of 15 amino acids. The V end was cut by 0 bases, the J end by 2 bases, with 11 bases between. The germline gives CDR1 MNHEY, CDR2 SMNVEV (reference sequence).

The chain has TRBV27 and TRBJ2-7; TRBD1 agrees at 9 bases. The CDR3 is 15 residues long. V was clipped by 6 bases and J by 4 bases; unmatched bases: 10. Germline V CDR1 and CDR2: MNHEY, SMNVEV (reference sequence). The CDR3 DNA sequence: TGTGCCAGCAGCCCTCGGGGACAGGGTAGGTACGAGCAGTACTTC. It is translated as CASSPRGQGRYEQYF.

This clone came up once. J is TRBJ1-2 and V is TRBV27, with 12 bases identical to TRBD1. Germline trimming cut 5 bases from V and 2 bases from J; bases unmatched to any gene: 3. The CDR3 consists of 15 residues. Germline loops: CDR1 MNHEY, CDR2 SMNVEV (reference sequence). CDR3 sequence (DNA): TGTGCCAGCAGTCTCGGGACAGGGGGCAACTATGGCTACACCTTC. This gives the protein CASSLGTGGNYGYTF.

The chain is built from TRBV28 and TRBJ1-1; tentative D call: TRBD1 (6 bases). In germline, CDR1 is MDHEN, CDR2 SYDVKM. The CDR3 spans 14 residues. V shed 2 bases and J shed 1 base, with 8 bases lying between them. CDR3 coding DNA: TGTGCCAGCAGTTTACGGACAGAGAACACTGAAGCTTTCTTT. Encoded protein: CASSLRTENTEAFF.

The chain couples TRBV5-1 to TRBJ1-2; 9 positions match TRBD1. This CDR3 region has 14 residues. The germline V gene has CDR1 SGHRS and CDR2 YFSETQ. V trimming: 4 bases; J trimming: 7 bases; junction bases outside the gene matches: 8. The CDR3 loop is CASSGGQGGGGYTF. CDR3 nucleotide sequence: TGCGCCAGCAGCGGGGGACAGGGTGGTGGTGGCTACACCTTC.

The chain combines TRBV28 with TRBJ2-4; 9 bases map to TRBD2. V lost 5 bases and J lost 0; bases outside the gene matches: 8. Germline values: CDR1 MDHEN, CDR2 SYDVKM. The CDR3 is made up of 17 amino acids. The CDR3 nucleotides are TGTGCCAGCAGTCCCCCAACTAGCGGGCCAGCCAAAAACATTCAGTACTTC. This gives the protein CASSPPTSGPAKNIQYF.

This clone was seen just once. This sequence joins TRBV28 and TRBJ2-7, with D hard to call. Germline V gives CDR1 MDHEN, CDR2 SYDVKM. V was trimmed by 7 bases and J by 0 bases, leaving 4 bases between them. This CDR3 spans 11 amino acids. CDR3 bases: TGTGCCAGCACCCGCTCCTACGAGCAGTACTTC. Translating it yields CASTRSYEQYF.

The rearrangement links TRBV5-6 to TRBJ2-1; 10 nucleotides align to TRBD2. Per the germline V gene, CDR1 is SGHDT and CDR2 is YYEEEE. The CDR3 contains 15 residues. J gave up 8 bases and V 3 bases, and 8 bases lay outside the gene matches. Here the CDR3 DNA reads TGTGCCAGCAGCTCAAGCGGGGGGGCTGAGGATGAGCAGTTCTTC. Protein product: CASSSSGGAEDEQFF.

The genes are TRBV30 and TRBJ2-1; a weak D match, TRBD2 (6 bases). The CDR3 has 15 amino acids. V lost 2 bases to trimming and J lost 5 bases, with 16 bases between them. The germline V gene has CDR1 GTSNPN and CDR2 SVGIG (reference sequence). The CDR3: CAWSFGGLLNNEQFF. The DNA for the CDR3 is TGTGCCTGGAGTTTCGGGGGTCTCCTCAACAATGAGCAGTTCTTC.

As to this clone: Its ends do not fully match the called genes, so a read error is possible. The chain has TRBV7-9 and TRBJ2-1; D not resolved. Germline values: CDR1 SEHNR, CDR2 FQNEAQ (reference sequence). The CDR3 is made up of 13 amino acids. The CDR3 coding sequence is TGTGCCAGCAGCGTAGCCTCAGCGAGTGAGCAGTTCTTC. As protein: CASSVASASEQFF. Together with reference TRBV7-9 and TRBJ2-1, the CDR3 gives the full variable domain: DTGVSQNPRHKITKRGQNVTFRCDPISEHNRLYWYRQTLGQGPEFLTYFQNEAQLEKSRLLSDRFSAERPKGSFSTLEIQRTEQGDSAMYLCASSVASASEQFFGPGTRLTVL.

CDR3 sequence reads: CASSEAGNTIYF. The CDR3 bases are TGTGCCAGCTCGGAGGCTGGAAACACCATATATTTT. The chain recombines TRBV18 with TRBJ1-3; unclear D gene. V was shortened by 6 bases and J by 2 bases, with 5 bases between the two germline ends. Germline values: CDR1 KGHSH, CDR2 LQKENI. The CDR3 has 12 residues.

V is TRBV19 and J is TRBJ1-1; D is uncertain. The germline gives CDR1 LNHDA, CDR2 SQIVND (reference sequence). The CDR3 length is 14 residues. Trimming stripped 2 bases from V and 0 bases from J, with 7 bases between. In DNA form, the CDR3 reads TGTGCCAGTAGTATATCACATTTGAACACTGAAGCTTTCTTT. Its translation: CASSISHLNTEAFF. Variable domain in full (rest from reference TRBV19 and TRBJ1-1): DGGITQSPKYLFRKEGQNVTLSCEQNLNHDAMYWYRQDPGQGLRLIYYSQIVNDFQKGDIAEGYSVSREKKESFPLTVTSAQKNPTAFYLCASSISHLNTEAFFGQGTRLTVV.

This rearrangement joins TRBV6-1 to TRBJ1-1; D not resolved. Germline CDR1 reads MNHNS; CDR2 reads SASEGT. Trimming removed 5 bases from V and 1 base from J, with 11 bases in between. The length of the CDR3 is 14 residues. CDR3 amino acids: CASSPYPGNTEAFF. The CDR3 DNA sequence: TGTGCCAGCAGTCCTTATCCGGGGAACACTGAAGCTTTCTTT.

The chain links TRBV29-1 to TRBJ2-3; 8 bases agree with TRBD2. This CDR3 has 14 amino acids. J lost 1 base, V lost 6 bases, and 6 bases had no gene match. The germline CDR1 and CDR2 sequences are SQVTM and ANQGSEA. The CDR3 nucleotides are TGCAGCGTAGAGACTAGCGATCGCACAGATACGCAGTATTTT. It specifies CSVETSDRTDTQYF.

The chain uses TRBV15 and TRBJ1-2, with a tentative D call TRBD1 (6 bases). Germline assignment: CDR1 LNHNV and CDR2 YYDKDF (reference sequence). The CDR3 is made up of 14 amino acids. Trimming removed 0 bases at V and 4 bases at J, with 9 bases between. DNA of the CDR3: TGTGCCACCAGCAGAGATACAGGGAGCTATGGCTACACCTTC. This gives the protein CATSRDTGSYGYTF.

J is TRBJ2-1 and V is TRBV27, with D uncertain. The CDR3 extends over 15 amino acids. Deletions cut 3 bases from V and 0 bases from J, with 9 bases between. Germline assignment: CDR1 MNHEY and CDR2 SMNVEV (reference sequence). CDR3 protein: CASSLGRSSYNEQFF. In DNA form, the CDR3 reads TGTGCCAGCAGTTTGGGCCGCAGCTCCTACAATGAGCAGTTCTTC.

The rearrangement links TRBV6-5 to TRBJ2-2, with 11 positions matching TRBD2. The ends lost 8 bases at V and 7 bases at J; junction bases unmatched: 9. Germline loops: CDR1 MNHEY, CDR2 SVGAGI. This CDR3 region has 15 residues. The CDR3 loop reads CASDRLAGSRGELFF. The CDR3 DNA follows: TGTGCCAGCGATCGACTAGCGGGATCCCGCGGGGAGCTGTTTTTT.

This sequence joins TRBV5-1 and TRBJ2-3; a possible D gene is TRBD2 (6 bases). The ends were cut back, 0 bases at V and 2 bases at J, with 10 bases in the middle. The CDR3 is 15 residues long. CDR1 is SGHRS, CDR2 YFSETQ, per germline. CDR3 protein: CASSLGEALTDTQYF. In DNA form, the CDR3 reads TGCGCCAGCAGCTTGGGGGAGGCCCTCACAGATACGCAGTATTTT. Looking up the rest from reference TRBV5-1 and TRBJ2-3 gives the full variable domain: KAGVTQTPRYLIKTRGQQVTLSCSPISGHRSVSWYQQTPGQGLQFLFEYFSETQRNKGNFPGRFSGRQFSNSRSEMNVSTLELGDSALYLCASSLGEALTDTQYFGPGTRLTVL.

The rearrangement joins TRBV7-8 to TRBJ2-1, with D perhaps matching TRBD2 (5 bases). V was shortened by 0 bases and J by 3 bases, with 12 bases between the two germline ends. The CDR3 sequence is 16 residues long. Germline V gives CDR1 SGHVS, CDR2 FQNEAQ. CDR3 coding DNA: TGTGCCAGCAGCTTAGCCCGGGGTTCCCTCTACAATGAGCAGTTCTTC. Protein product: CASSLARGSLYNEQFF.

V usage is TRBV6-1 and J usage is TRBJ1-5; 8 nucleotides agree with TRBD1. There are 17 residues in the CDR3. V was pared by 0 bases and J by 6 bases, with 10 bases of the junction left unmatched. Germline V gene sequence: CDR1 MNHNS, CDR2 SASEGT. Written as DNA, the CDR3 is TGTGCCAGCAGTGAAGCCCGGGGACAGGTTCGGGGTCAGCCCCAGCATTTT. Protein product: CASSEARGQVRGQPQHF.